This T cell receptor beta chain derives from a study of CD8+ T cells in alopecia areata. Whole-study context: Treated individuals took tofacitinib by mouth, 5 to 10 mg twice daily.

Germline CDR1 reads MGHRA; CDR2 reads YSYEKL. V lost 4 bases and J lost 4, with 16 bases in between. The CDR3 covers 15 residues. Treatment meaning: oral pan-JAK inhibitor, 5-10 mg twice daily. This clone occurred a few times. Extraction of RNA preceded its reverse transcription into cDNA, which served as the sequencing template. Profiling relied on immunoSEQ multiplex PCR, and the TCRdb table lists in-frame clones only, not all of them. The data hold 95,000 to 100,000 clones, with almost 60% observed a single time. The receptor comes from a human donor with alopecia areata. The chain links TRBV4-1 to TRBJ1-1; D unresolved. The starting material was CD8+ T cells sorted from blood, obtained at approximately week 61, from a patient treated with tofacitinib. The CDR3, as DNA: TGCGCCAGCAGCCCAACTCGGATCCGGTTCACTGAAGCTTTCTTT. Translating gives CASSPTRIRFTEAFF.